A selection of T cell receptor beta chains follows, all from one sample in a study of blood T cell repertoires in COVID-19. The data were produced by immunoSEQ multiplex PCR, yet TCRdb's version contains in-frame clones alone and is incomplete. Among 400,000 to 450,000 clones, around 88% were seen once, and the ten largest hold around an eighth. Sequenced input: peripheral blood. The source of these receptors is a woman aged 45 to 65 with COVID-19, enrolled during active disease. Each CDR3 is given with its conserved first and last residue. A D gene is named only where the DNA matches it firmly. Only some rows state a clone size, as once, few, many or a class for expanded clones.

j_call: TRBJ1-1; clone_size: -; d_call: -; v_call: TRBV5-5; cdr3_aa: CASSLARQTNTEAFF; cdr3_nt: TGTGCCAGCAGCTTGGCCCGACAGACGAACACTGAAGCTTTCTTT
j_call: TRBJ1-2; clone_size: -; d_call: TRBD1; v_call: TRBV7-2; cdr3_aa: CASSIAGTGGWGYTF; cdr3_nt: TGTGCCAGCAGCATCGCCGGGACAGGGGGCTGGGGCTACACCTTC
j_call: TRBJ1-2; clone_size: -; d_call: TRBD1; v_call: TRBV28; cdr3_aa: CASSFVGTGGASGYTF; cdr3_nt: TGTGCCAGCAGTTTCGTCGGGACAGGGGGCGCCAGTGGCTACACCTTC
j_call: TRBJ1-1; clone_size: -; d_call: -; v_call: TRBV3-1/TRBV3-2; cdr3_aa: CASSQGGLATEAFF; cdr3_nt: TGTGCCAGCAGCCAGGGGGGGCTGGCCACTGAAGCTTTCTTT
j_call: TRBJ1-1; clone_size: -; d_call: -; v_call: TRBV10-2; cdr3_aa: CASSSSVGGLGFTEAFF; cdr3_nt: TGCGCCAGCAGTTCGTCAGTAGGCGGGCTGGGGTTCACTGAAGCTTTCTTT
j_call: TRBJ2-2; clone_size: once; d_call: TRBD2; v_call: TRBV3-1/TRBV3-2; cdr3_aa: CASSLDPEVGSGGPNTGELFF; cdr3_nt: TGTGCCAGCAGCCTGGACCCCGAGGTAGGTAGCGGGGGACCGAACACCGGGGAGCTGTTTTTT
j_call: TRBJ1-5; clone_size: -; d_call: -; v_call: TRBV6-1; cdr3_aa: CASSDNYNSNQPQHF; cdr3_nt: TGTGCCAGCAGTGATAACTACAATAGCAATCAGCCCCAGCATTTT
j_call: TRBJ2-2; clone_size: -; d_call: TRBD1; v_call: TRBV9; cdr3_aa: CASSETTGAAGELFF; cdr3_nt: TGTGCCAGCAGCGAGACGACAGGGGCTGCCGGGGAGCTGTTTTTT
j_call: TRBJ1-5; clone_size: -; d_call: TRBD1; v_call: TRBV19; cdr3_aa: CASSMTGGRPQHF; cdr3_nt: TGTGCCAGTAGTATGACAGGGGGTAGGCCCCAGCATTTT
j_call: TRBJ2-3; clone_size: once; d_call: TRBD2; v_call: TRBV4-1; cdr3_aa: CASSQYWTSGGLGDTQYF; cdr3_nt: TGCGCCAGCAGCCAATATTGGACTAGCGGGGGGCTTGGAGATACGCAGTATTTT
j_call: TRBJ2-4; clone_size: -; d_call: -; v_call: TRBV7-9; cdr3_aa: CASGVTQNIQYF; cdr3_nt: TGTGCCAGCGGAGTTACCCAAAACATTCAGTACTTC
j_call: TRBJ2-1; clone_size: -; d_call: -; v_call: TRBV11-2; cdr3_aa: CASRQDFSGSYNEQFF; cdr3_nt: TGTGCCAGCAGGCAAGACTTTAGCGGTTCCTACAATGAGCAGTTCTTC
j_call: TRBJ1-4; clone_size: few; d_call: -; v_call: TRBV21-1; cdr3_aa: CASSRGTGLATNEKLFF; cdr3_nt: TGTGCCAGCAGCAGAGGGACAGGGCTGGCAACTAATGAAAAACTGTTTTTT
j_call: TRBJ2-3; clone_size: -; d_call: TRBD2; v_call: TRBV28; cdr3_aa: CASRRGGRRTDTQYF; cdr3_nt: TGTGCCAGCAGACGCGGGGGGAGACGCACAGATACGCAGTATTTT